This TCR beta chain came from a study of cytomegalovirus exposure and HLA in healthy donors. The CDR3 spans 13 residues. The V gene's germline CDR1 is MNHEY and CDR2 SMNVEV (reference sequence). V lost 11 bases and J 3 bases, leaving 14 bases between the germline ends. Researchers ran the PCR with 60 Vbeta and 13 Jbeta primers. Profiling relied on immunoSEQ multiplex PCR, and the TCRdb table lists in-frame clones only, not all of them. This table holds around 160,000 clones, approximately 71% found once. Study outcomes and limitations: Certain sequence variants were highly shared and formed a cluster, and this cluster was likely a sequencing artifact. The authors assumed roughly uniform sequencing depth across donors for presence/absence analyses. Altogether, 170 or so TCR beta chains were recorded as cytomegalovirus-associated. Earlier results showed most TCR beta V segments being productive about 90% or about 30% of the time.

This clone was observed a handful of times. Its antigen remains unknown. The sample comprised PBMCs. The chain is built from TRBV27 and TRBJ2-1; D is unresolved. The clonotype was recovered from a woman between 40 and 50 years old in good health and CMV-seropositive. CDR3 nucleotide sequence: TGTGCCGTGGTACGAGATGACTACAATGAGCAGTTCTTC. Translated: CAVVRDDYNEQFF.